The rows below give T cell receptor beta chains drawn from one sample of a study of shared clonotypes between healthy human individuals. Profiling relied on immunoSEQ multiplex PCR, and the TCRdb table lists in-frame clones only, not all of them. The sample shows about 1.1 million clones, approximately 78% of them seen only once. The sequenced sample consisted of memory CD4+ T cells from PBMCs. These receptors originate from a man between 18 and 35 years old in good health. Some clones in this sample may be carry-over from other donors' samples. Each CDR3 is given with its conserved first and last residue. A D gene is named only where the DNA matches it firmly. Expanded clones get a size class; other rows say once, few or many, or leave the size out.

J gene | clone size | V gene | CDR3 length | D gene | CDR3 DNA | CDR3 protein
TRBJ2-7 | few | TRBV4-2 | 16 | NA | TGTGCCAGCAGCCAAGTTTCGGGGACTCGGTCCTACGAGCAGTACTTC | CASSQVSGTRSYEQYF
TRBJ1-3 | NA | TRBV14 | 14 | NA | TGTGCCAGCAGCCAAGCCAACTCTGGCTCTGCCATATATTTT | CASSQANSGSAIYF
TRBJ2-7 | NA | TRBV27 | 18 | TRBD2 | TGTGCCAGCAGTTTAGTCAAGACTAGCGGGAGGAAAACCTACGAGCAGTACTTC | CASSLVKTSGRKTYEQYF
TRBJ2-7 | NA | TRBV19 | 17 | NA | TGTGCCAGCTTAAAACCCTTTAGTGAGAGCAGATTCCACGAGCAGTACTTC | CASLKPFSESRFHEQYF
TRBJ2-1 | NA | TRBV28 | 16 | TRBD2 | TGTGCCAGCAGTTTTCCCGGGACTAGCGGGACCCCTGAGCAGTTCTTC | CASSFPGTSGTPEQFF
TRBJ2-3 | once | TRBV7-2 | 18 | TRBD2 | TGTGCCAGCAGCTTACTTGGTAGCGGGATAACTAGCACAGATACGCAGTATTTT | CASSLLGSGITSTDTQYF
TRBJ2-7 | NA | TRBV14 | 13 | TRBD2 | TGTGCCAGCAGCCGGGCGGGAGCCTACGAGCAGTACTTC | CASSRAGAYEQYF
TRBJ2-3 | NA | TRBV5-1 | 15 | TRBD2 | TGCGCCAGCAGCTTGGCGGCGGGAGACACAGATACGCAGTATTTT | CASSLAAGDTDTQYF
TRBJ2-2 | once | TRBV28 | 14 | TRBD2 | TGTGCCAGCAGTGACGGCGGGGGGGCCGGGGAGCTGTTTTTT | CASSDGGGAGELFF
TRBJ2-3 | NA | TRBV11-2 | 14 | NA | TGTGCCAGCAGCTTAGTTAACTTAGCAGATACGCAGTATTTT | CASSLVNLADTQYF
TRBJ2-5 | NA | TRBV10-1 | 13 | TRBD1 | TGCGCCAGCAGCCGGGGACAGGGCGAGACCCAGTACTTC | CASSRGQGETQYF
TRBJ1-2 | NA | TRBV28 | 15 | TRBD1 | TGTGCCAGCAGTTGGGGGTTCGACAGGGGCAGGGGCTACACCTTC | CASSWGFDRGRGYTF
TRBJ2-1 | NA | TRBV4-1 | 16 | NA | TGCGCCAGCAGCCAATGGGGGGTTCGCTCCTACAATGAGCAGTTCTTC | CASSQWGVRSYNEQFF
TRBJ2-4 | NA | TRBV6-6 | 15 | TRBD1 | TGTGCCAGCAGTTTACAGGGGGCGGGGAAAAACATTCAGTACTTC | CASSLQGAGKNIQYF
TRBJ1-1 | NA | TRBV18 | 14 | NA | TGTGCCAGCTCGTACACAGGAAGGAACACTGAAGCTTTCTTT | CASSYTGRNTEAFF
TRBJ1-2 | NA | TRBV30 | 16 | NA | TGTGCCTGGAGCGCCCCAAGCGGGGGCAGAGCTAGCGGCTACACCTTC | CAWSAPSGGRASGYTF
TRBJ1-2 | few | TRBV30 | 14 | TRBD1 | TGTGCCGCGAGGGGGACAGGGGATCCCTATGGCTACACCTTC | CAARGTGDPYGYTF
TRBJ2-7 | many | TRBV28 | 14 | NA | TGTGCCAGCAGTTTTTGGACTGCGGTAAGGGAGCAGTACTTC | CASSFWTAVREQYF
TRBJ1-5 | NA | TRBV6-5 | 15 | NA | TGTGCCAGCAGTTACTCTGGGGTATTCGATCAGCCCCAGCATTTT | CASSYSGVFDQPQHF
TRBJ1-4 | few | TRBV28 | 18 | TRBD1 | TGTGCCAGCAGATTAGGGACAGGGGGATTCCAGATTAATGAAAAACTGTTTTTT | CASRLGTGGFQINEKLFF
TRBJ1-4 | NA | TRBV15 | 15 | TRBD1 | TGTGCCACCAGCAGAGACGGACAGGGCAATGAAAAACTGTTTTTT | CATSRDGQGNEKLFF
TRBJ1-1 | NA | TRBV18 | 16 | NA | TGTGCCAGCTCTGCGGGTCAGGGTGGATTAGGCACTGAAGCTTTCTTT | CASSAGQGGLGTEAFF
TRBJ1-5 | NA | TRBV19 | 13 | NA | TGTGCCAGTAGTTGGGACCGGTGGCAGCCCCAGCATTTT | CASSWDRWQPQHF
TRBJ2-1 | many | TRBV5-1 | 19 | TRBD2 | TGCGCCAGCAGACTCGGGACTAGCGGGAGGAGTAGTAGCTACAATGAGCAGTTCTTC | CASRLGTSGRSSSYNEQFF
TRBJ2-5 | NA | TRBV19 | 15 | TRBD1 | TGTGCCAGTAGCTTGACAGGGGGTGTCCAAGAGACCCAGTACTTC | CASSLTGGVQETQYF
TRBJ1-2 | NA | TRBV6-1 | 16 | NA | TGTGCCAGCAGTGAAAGGGGTAGGCAAGCTAACTATGGCTACACCTTC | CASSERGRQANYGYTF
TRBJ2-6 | NA | TRBV25-1 | 18 | TRBD1 | TGTGCCAGCAGTGCAGGACAGGGGGTAACCACTGGGGCCAACGTCCTGACTTTC | CASSAGQGVTTGANVLTF
TRBJ2-2 | NA | TRBV5-1 | 14 | NA | TGCGCCAGCAGCTTGTCAATGAACACCGGGGAGCTGTTTTTT | CASSLSMNTGELFF